This T cell receptor (beta chain) emerged from a study of graft-versus-host responses after intestinal transplantation. About the study: Anti-thymocyte globulin induction, then tacrolimus and steroids for about three years, went to all recipients. Study observations and caveats: Graft-donor T cell macrochimerism in patients accompanied high graft-versus-host to host-versus-graft clonal ratios in allografts.

Proliferating responders of the CD3+CD4+ and CD3+CD8+ phenotypes with low CFSE were sorted after the reaction. Produced via immunoSEQ multiplex PCR; TCRdb's table is partial and in-frame only. The sample has 4,000 to 5,000 clones, about 31% seen once; the top ten hold roughly 7.4%. This CDR3 spans 13 amino acids. Trimming took 0 bases from V and 3 from J, leaving 6 bases between them. The germline V gene has CDR1 MNHEY and CDR2 SVGAGI. This clone was observed a handful of times. Sequenced material: alloreactive CD4+ T cells from a mixed lymphocyte reaction culture, taken before transplantation. Subset given: CFSE-low proliferating T cells sorted from approximately 6-day pre-transplant mixed lymphocyte reaction (GvH or HvG direction). The V call is TRBV6-5, the J call TRBJ2-7; D call uncertain. The receptor comes from a human patient who was an organ donor for intestinal transplantation. CDR3 coding DNA: TGTGCCAGCAGTTACTCGGACGTCTACGAGCAGTACTTC. Translating gives CASSYSDVYEQYF.